Presented here are 32 T cell receptor beta chains from one specimen sequenced in a study of shared clonotypes between healthy human individuals. Produced via immunoSEQ multiplex PCR; TCRdb's table is partial and in-frame only. This table holds 560,000 or so clones, 95% to 97% found once. Terminally differentiated effector memory CD45RA+ cells were excluded by CCR7 positive selection of CD45RO-negative cells. The sequencing input was naive CD8+ T cells sorted from blood. These receptors were taken from a woman aged 25 to 45 in good health.

CDR3 nucleotide sequence: TGTGCCAGCAGTGAGGGACTAGCGGGGAACACAGATACGCAGTATTTT. Translating gives CASSEGLAGNTDTQYF. The chain uses TRBV28 and TRBJ2-3; 13 nucleotides line up with TRBD2. The CDR3 spans 16 residues. CDR1 and CDR2 from the germline V gene are MDHEN and SYDVKM. Trimming cost V 5 bases and J 2 bases; bases outside gene matches: 4.

This rearrangement joins TRBV30 to TRBJ2-7; 7 bases line up with TRBD2. Losses at the gene ends were 2 bases for V and 4 bases for J; bases not matched to a gene: 11. Germline-derived CDR1 and CDR2 are GTSNPN and SVGIG (reference sequence). The CDR3 is made up of 15 amino acids. CDR3 amino acids: CAWSPPEASGYEQYF. The CDR3 region has the DNA TGTGCCTGGAGTCCCCCCGAGGCTAGCGGTTACGAGCAGTACTTC.

The rearrangement joins TRBV27 to TRBJ1-3; maybe TRBD1 (6 bases). Trimming cost V 6 bases and J 0 bases, with 15 bases left between them. The CDR3 runs 16 residues. Germline-derived CDR1 and CDR2 are MNHEY and SMNVEV (reference sequence). The CDR3 DNA sequence: TGTGCCAGCAGATCTACAGGGCCGAGCTCTGGAAACACCATATATTTT. As protein: CASRSTGPSSGNTIYF.

The rearrangement uses TRBV7-6 and TRBJ1-2; tentative D call: TRBD1 (6 bases). The CDR3 consists of 17 residues. CDR1 is SGHVS, CDR2 FNYEAQ, per germline. V dropped 5 bases and J dropped 3 bases, with 22 bases sitting between them. The CDR3 DNA reads TGTGCCAGCAGCCTCCTTGGCCTGGGGGGGCAAGACTATGGCTACACCTTC. The encoded protein is CASSLLGLGGQDYGYTF. Drawing the rest from reference TRBV7-6 and TRBJ1-2, the complete variable domain is GAGVSQSPRYKVTKRGQDVALRCDPISGHVSLYWYRQALGQGPEFLTYFNYEAQQDKSGLPNDRFSAERPEGSISTLTIQRTEQRDSAMYRCASSLLGLGGQDYGYTFGSGTRLTVV.

A single count supports this clone. The chain is built from TRBV12-5 and TRBJ1-1, with 7 bases fitting TRBD1. The CDR3 contains 13 residues. Germline lookup yields CDR1 LGHNT and CDR2 FRNRAP. V lost 9 bases to trimming and J lost 7 bases; unmatched junction nucleotides: 11. CDR3 amino acids: CARHRQGRIEAFF. CDR3 coding DNA: TGTGCTAGACATAGACAGGGCCGTATTGAAGCTTTCTTT.

The chain carries TRBV27 and TRBJ2-7; TRBD1 aligns across 11 bases. V lost 7 bases and J lost 6; bases outside the gene matches: 8. CDR1 and CDR2 (germline): MNHEY, SMNVEV (reference sequence). The CDR3 extends over 14 amino acids. CDR3 bases: TGTGCCAGCACCCTCCGGACAGGGGGCGGCGAGCAGTACTTC. The encoded protein is CASTLRTGGGEQYF.

J is TRBJ2-4 and V is TRBV28; D is unclear. Germline V gene sequence: CDR1 MDHEN, CDR2 SYDVKM. Trimming removed 5 bases from V and 1 base from J, with 9 bases in between. The CDR3 has 14 residues. CDR3 nucleotides: TGTGCCAGCAGTCCCCGGTGGGCCAAAAACATTCAGTACTTC. Translation: CASSPRWAKNIQYF.

This clone was seen only once. The chain couples TRBV14 to TRBJ1-4; D remains ambiguous. There are 15 residues in the CDR3. Germline V CDR1 and CDR2: SGHDN, FVKESK. The V gene lost 4 bases and the J gene lost 7 bases, with 16 bases spanning the gap. The CDR3 coding sequence is TGTGCCAGCAGCCGCGTAAGAGGAGGAGGTGAAAAACTGTTTTTT. This encodes CASSRVRGGGEKLFF.

CDR3 residues: CASSLHAGSYNEQFF. For the CDR3, the DNA is TGTGCCAGCAGTTTACACGCAGGGAGCTACAATGAGCAGTTCTTC. The rearrangement links TRBV27 to TRBJ2-1; either TRBD1 or TRBD2 may fit D (5 bases each). V was cut by 2 bases and J by 3 bases, with 11 bases left in between. The V gene's germline CDR1 is MNHEY and CDR2 SMNVEV (reference sequence). The CDR3 has 15 residues.

The chain joins TRBV7-9 to TRBJ2-1; D unclear. V lost 1 base and J lost 5, with 15 bases in between. CDR1 and CDR2 from the germline V gene are SEHNR and FQNEAQ (reference sequence). This CDR3 is built from 16 residues. As DNA, the CDR3 is TGTGCCAGCAGCTTAGATCCGTTTGACCACCACAATGAGCAGTTCTTC. It yields the protein CASSLDPFDHHNEQFF.

The rearrangement joins TRBV28 to TRBJ1-1; D is undetermined. Germline loops: CDR1 MDHEN, CDR2 SYDVKM. Trimming took off 6 bases at V and 1 base at J, with 9 bases between the two ends. The CDR3 totals 13 residues. The CDR3 protein is CASRPGSNTEAFF. The CDR3 region has the DNA TGTGCCAGCAGGCCGGGATCGAACACTGAAGCTTTCTTT.

J is TRBJ2-1 and V is TRBV5-6, with 8 bases matching TRBD2. Germline values: CDR1 SGHDT, CDR2 YYEEEE. The CDR3 spans 16 residues. The ends lost 0 bases at V and 8 bases at J; junction bases unmatched: 10. The CDR3, as DNA: TGTGCCAGCAGCTTGGCCGCGGGAGGCGGTTTCGATGAGCAGTTCTTC. This translates into CASSLAAGGGFDEQFF.

The chain uses TRBV5-4 and TRBJ1-2; 9 nucleotides align to TRBD1. With 4 bases clipped from V and 12 bases from J, the junction kept 16 bases outside the gene matches. The CDR3 is 15 amino acids. Germline V gives CDR1 SGHNT, CDR2 YYREEE (reference sequence). CDR3 residues: CASSSTGTGPEAHTF. The CDR3, as DNA: TGTGCCAGCAGCAGTACCGGGACAGGGCCCGAAGCCCACACCTTC. The full variable domain, rest sourced from reference TRBV5-4 and TRBJ1-2, is ETGVTQSPTHLIKTRGQQVTLRCSSQSGHNTVSWYQQALGQGPQFIFQYYREEENGRGNFPPRFSGLQFPNYSSELNVNALELDDSALYLCASSSTGTGPEAHTFGSGTRLTVV.

V and J are TRBV2 and TRBJ1-1; TRBD1 is a possible D gene (5 bases). The CDR3 length is 11 residues. Trimming took 10 bases from V and 4 from J, leaving 10 bases between them. Germline CDR1 and CDR2: SNHLY and FYNNEI. The CDR3 sequence: CATETVTEAFF. The DNA for the CDR3 is TGTGCCACCGAGACAGTCACTGAAGCTTTCTTT.

The gene calls are TRBV5-1 and TRBJ2-7; TRBD2 might be the D (6 bases). The CDR3 contains 17 residues. The V and J ends lost 2 bases and 0 bases respectively, with 18 bases between them. Per the germline V gene, CDR1 is SGHRS and CDR2 is YFSETQ. The CDR3 nucleotides read TGCGCCAGCAGCTTATGGAGCAGTGGCGGGAACTCCTACGAGCAGTACTTC. Amino acid sequence: CASSLWSSGGNSYEQYF.

This rearrangement joins TRBV19 to TRBJ2-5; TRBD1 matches at 9 bases. The germline V gene has CDR1 LNHDA and CDR2 SQIVND (reference sequence). Trimming removed 7 bases from V and 5 bases from J; junction bases left unmatched: 2. The CDR3 contains 12 residues. The CDR3 reads CASTDRGETQYF. The DNA of the CDR3 is TGTGCCAGTACCGACAGGGGGGAGACCCAGTACTTC.

The chain employs TRBV28 and TRBJ1-4; D is possibly TRBD1 (6 bases). The CDR3 length is 14 residues. Germline-derived CDR1 and CDR2 are MDHEN and SYDVKM. The ends were cut back, 5 bases at V and 7 bases at J, with 14 bases in the middle. CDR3 nucleotide sequence: TGTGCCAGCAGTCCACAGGGAAGGGGTGAAAAACTGTTTTTT. Translating gives CASSPQGRGEKLFF.

In its sample, this clone was seen once. This chain connects TRBV4-2 to TRBJ1-2; no definite D call. Germline lookup yields CDR1 LGHNA and CDR2 YNFKEQ. Trimming left V 5 bases short and J 5 bases short, with 9 bases between. This CDR3 region has 12 residues. The CDR3 DNA sequence: TGTGCCAGCAGCACGGTGCATTATGGCTACACCTTC. It codes for CASSTVHYGYTF.

The CDR3 sequence: CASSQAQGALETQYF. The CDR3 nucleotides read TGTGCCAGCAGCCAAGCCCAGGGGGCCCTAGAGACCCAGTACTTC. The chain has TRBV14 and TRBJ2-5; TRBD1 aligns across 8 bases. This CDR3 spans 15 amino acids. Germline V CDR1 and CDR2: SGHDN, FVKESK. V was pared by 1 base and J by 4 bases, with 5 bases of the junction left unmatched.

This rearrangement joins TRBV6-5 to TRBJ2-2, with TRBD2 matching over 7 bases. The V segment lost 3 bases and the J segment 3 bases; nucleotides outside the gene matches: 7. This CDR3 has 16 amino acids. Germline V lookup: CDR1 MNHEY, CDR2 SVGAGI. CDR3 amino acids: CASSYWEGGDTGELFF. As DNA, the CDR3 is TGTGCCAGCAGTTATTGGGAGGGAGGGGACACCGGGGAGCTGTTTTTT.

V gene TRBV2 combines with J gene TRBJ1-5; D unclear. In germline, CDR1 is SNHLY, CDR2 FYNNEI. This CDR3 contains 13 residues. The V end lost 3 bases, the J end lost 2 bases, and 5 bases lay between the germline ends. The CDR3: CASSEPGNQPQHF. The DNA of the CDR3 is TGTGCCAGCAGTGAGCCAGGCAATCAGCCCCAGCATTTT. The whole variable domain, remainder taken from reference TRBV2 and TRBJ1-5, is EPEVTQTPSHQVTQMGQEVILRCVPISNHLYFYWYRQILGQKVEFLVSFYNNEISEKSEIFDDQFSVERPDGSNFTLKIRSTKLEDSAMYFCASSEPGNQPQHFGDGTRLSIL.

This chain joins TRBV28 and TRBJ2-2; the D gene is possibly TRBD2 (6 bases). Looked up from germline, CDR1 is MDHEN and CDR2 is SYDVKM. The CDR3 spans 17 residues. Trimming stripped 1 base from V and 4 bases from J, with 16 bases between. CDR3 sequence reads: CASSLFFGGILTGELFF. The CDR3 nucleotides read TGTGCCAGCAGTTTATTTTTTGGAGGGATCCTCACCGGGGAGCTGTTTTTT.

V usage is TRBV2 and J usage is TRBJ2-7, with TRBD1 matching 7 bases. J was trimmed by 6 bases and V by 7 bases; bases with no gene match: 9. In germline, CDR1 is SNHLY, CDR2 FYNNEI. The CDR3 totals 13 residues. The CDR3 nucleotides read TGTGCCAGCATGGGGACAGTGGGGCCCGAGCAGTACTTC. It translates to CASMGTVGPEQYF.

The CDR3 spells CASSLEVAGAWYEQYF. Here the CDR3 DNA reads TGTGCCAGCAGCTTAGAAGTAGCGGGAGCTTGGTACGAGCAGTACTTC. The V call is TRBV7-2, the J call TRBJ2-7, with 9 bases matching TRBD2. The CDR3 runs to 16 residues. With 1 base clipped from V and 4 bases from J, the junction kept 8 bases outside the gene matches. Germline assignment: CDR1 SGHTA and CDR2 FQGNSA.

The gene calls are TRBV7-9 and TRBJ2-7; 8 bases align to TRBD2. Looked up from germline, CDR1 is SEHNR and CDR2 is FQNEAQ (reference sequence). V shed 5 bases, J shed 0 bases, and the junction held 9 bases outside the gene matches. CDR3 length: 16 residues. CDR3 amino acids: CASSPLSGSLSYEQYF. The CDR3 nucleotides are TGTGCCAGCAGCCCTCTAAGCGGGAGCCTCTCCTACGAGCAGTACTTC.

The rearrangement joins TRBV28 to TRBJ2-2; 8 nucleotides align to TRBD1. J gave up 3 bases and V 8 bases, and 5 bases lay outside the gene matches. The CDR3 totals 14 residues. CDR1 and CDR2 from the germline V gene are MDHEN and SYDVKM. CDR3 amino acids: CASVGTGDTGELFF. The CDR3, as DNA: TGTGCCAGCGTAGGGACAGGTGACACCGGGGAGCTGTTTTTT.

This chain connects TRBV6-5 to TRBJ2-7; the D gene is possibly TRBD1 (5 bases). The V end lost 0 bases, the J end lost 1 base, and 13 bases lay between the germline ends. The germline V gene encodes CDR1 MNHEY and CDR2 SVGAGI. The CDR3 runs to 16 residues. The CDR3, as DNA: TGTGCCAGCAGTTACTCGACTGGGGCCCTATCCTACGAGCAGTACTTC. This codes for CASSYSTGALSYEQYF.

This rearrangement joins TRBV6-5 to TRBJ2-5; the D call may be TRBD1 or TRBD2 (5 bases each). Germline CDR1 is MNHEY and CDR2 is SVGAGI. The ends were cut back, 4 bases at V and 5 bases at J, with 11 bases in the middle. This CDR3 has 13 amino acids. The CDR3 nucleotides are TGTGCCAGCAGTTTCGGGGCGGCCGAGACCCAGTACTTC. The encoded protein is CASSFGAAETQYF.

The V and J genes are TRBV28 and TRBJ1-2, with D unresolved. The CDR3 runs 12 residues. Germline CDR1 is MDHEN and CDR2 is SYDVKM. Trimming pared 7 bases from V and 8 bases from J, leaving 14 bases between. The CDR3 sequence is CASTPYQGGYTF. CDR3 DNA: TGTGCCAGCACCCCATATCAAGGGGGCTACACCTTC.

The chain joins TRBV29-1 to TRBJ2-2, with D uncertain. The CDR3 totals 13 residues. V was cut by 3 bases and J by 1 base, with 6 bases left in between. The germline V gene has CDR1 SQVTM and CDR2 ANQGSEA. The DNA of the CDR3 is TGCAGCGTTGAGGGTGAGAACACCGGGGAGCTGTTTTTT. This encodes CSVEGENTGELFF.

The chain carries TRBV7-9 and TRBJ2-7; D gene uncertain. Between the trimmed V and J ends, which lost 1 base and 2 bases, there was a span of 9 bases. The germline gives CDR1 SEHNR, CDR2 FQNEAQ (reference sequence). This CDR3 comprises 14 residues. The CDR3 here is CASSLGHFAYEQYF. DNA for the CDR3: TGTGCCAGCAGCTTAGGTCATTTTGCCTACGAGCAGTACTTC.

This clone was seen a single time. J is TRBJ1-2 and V is TRBV9; no definite D call. The CDR3 contains 15 residues. V gave up 3 bases and J gave up 2 bases, with 14 bases separating them. Looked up from germline, CDR1 is SGDLS and CDR2 is YYNGEE. The CDR3 nucleotides read TGTGCCAGCAGCGCACCCAATCTAGCAAACTATGGCTACACCTTC. The encoded protein is CASSAPNLANYGYTF.